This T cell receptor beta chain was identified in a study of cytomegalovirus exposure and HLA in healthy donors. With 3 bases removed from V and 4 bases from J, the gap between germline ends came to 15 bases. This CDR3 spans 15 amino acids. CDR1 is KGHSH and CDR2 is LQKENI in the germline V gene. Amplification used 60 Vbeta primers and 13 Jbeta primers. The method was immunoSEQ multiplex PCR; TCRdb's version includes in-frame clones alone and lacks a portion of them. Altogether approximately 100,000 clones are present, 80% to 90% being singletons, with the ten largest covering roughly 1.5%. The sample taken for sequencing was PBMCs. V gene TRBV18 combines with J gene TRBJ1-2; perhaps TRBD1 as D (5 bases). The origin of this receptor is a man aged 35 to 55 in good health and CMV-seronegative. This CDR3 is CASSPSQGSGYGYTF. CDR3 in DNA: TGTGCCAGCTCACCTTCGCAGGGTTCGGGCTATGGCTACACCTTC.